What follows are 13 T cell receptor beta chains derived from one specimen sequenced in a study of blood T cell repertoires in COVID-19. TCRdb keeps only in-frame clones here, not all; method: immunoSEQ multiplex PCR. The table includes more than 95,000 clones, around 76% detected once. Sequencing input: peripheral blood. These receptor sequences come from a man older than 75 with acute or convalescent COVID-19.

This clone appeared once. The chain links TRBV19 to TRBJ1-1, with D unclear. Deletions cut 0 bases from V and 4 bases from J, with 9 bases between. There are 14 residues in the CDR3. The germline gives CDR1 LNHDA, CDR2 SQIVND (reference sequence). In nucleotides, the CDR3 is TGTGCCAGTAGTATAGATGCTACTCGCACTGAAGCTTTCTTT. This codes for CASSIDATRTEAFF.

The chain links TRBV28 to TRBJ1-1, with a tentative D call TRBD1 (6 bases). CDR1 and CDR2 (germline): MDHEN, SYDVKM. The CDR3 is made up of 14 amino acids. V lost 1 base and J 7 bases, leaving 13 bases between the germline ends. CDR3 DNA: TGTGCCAGCAGTTTATTAGGGGGTCGGGTTGAAGCTTTCTTT. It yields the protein CASSLLGGRVEAFF.

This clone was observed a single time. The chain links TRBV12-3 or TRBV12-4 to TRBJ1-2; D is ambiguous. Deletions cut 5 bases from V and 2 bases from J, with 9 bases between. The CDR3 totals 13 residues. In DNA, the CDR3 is TGTGCCAGCAGTATTGACATGAACTATGGCTACACCTTC. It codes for CASSIDMNYGYTF.

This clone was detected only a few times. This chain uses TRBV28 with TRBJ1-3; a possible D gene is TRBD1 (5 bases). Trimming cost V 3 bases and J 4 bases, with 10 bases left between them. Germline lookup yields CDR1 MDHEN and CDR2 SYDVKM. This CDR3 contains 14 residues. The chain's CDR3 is CASSLAGLGNTIYF. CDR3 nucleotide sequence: TGTGCCAGCAGTTTGGCAGGGCTCGGAAACACCATATATTTT.

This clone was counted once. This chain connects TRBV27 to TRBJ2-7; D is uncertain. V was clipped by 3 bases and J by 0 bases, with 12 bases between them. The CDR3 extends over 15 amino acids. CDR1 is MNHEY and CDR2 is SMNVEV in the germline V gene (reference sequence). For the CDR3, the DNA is TGTGCCAGCAGTTTGGGCAGCAAGAGCTCCTACGAGCAGTACTTC. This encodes CASSLGSKSSYEQYF.

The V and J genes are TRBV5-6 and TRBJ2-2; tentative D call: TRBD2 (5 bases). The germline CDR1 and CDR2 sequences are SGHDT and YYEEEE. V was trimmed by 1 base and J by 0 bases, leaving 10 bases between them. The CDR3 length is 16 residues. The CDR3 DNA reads TGTGCCAGCAGCTTGATGGGGAGAGCGAACACCGGGGAGCTGTTTTTT. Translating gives CASSLMGRANTGELFF.

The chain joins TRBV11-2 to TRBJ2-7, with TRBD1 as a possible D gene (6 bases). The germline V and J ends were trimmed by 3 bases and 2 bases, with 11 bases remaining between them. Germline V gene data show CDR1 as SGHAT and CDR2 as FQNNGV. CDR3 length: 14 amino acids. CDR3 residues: CASSFQDRTYEQYF. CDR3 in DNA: TGTGCCAGCAGCTTCCAGGACAGAACCTACGAGCAGTACTTC.

CDR3 in amino acids: CASSYPRGQGTEAFF. The CDR3 DNA follows: TGTGCCAGCAGCTACCCCAGGGGTCAGGGCACTGAAGCTTTCTTT. The J gene is TRBJ1-1, the V gene TRBV5-4; D perhaps matches TRBD1 (6 bases). Trimming shortened V by 3 bases and J by 4 bases, and 16 bases separated the two germline ends. Germline V CDR1 and CDR2: SGHNT, YYREEE (reference sequence). CDR3 length: 15 residues.

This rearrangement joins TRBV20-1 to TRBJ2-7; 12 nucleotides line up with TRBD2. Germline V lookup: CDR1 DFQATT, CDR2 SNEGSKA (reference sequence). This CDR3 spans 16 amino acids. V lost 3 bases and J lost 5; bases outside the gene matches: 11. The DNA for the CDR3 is TGCAGTGCTAGTAGGCTAGCGGGGGGGCATGACAACGAGCAGTACTTC. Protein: CSASRLAGGHDNEQYF.

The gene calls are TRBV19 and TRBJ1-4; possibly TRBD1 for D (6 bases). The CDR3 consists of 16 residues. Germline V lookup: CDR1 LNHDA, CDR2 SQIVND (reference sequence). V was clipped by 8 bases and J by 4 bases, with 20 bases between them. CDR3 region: CASSDRRREDNEKLFF. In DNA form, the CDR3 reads TGTGCCAGTTCTGACAGGCGGCGAGAGGATAATGAAAAACTGTTTTTT. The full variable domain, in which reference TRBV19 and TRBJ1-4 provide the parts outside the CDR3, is DGGITQSPKYLFRKEGQNVTLSCEQNLNHDAMYWYRQDPGQGLRLIYYSQIVNDFQKGDIAEGYSVSREKKESFPLTVTSAQKNPTAFYLCASSDRRREDNEKLFFGSGTQLSVL.

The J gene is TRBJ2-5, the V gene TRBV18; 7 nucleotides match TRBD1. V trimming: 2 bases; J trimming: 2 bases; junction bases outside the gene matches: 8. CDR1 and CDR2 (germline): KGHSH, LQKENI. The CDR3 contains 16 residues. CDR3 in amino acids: CASSPGVGGTQETQYF. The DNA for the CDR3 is TGTGCCAGCTCACCAGGGGTAGGGGGCACGCAAGAGACCCAGTACTTC.

The DNA of the CDR3 is TGTGCCAGTAGTTCTAGTCAGGGTGGCAATGAGCAGTTCTTC. The encoded protein is CASSSSQGGNEQFF. This chain joins TRBV19 and TRBJ2-1; maybe TRBD1 (5 bases). This CDR3 spans 14 amino acids. Germline lookup yields CDR1 LNHDA and CDR2 SQIVND (reference sequence). Trimming left V 5 bases short and J 6 bases short, with 14 bases between.

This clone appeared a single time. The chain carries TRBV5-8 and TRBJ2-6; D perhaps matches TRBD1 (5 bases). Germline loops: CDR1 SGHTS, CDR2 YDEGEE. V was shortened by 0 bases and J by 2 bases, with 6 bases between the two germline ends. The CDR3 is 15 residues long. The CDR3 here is CASSLEGTGANVLTF. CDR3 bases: TGTGCCAGCAGCTTGGAGGGGACTGGGGCCAACGTCCTGACTTTC.